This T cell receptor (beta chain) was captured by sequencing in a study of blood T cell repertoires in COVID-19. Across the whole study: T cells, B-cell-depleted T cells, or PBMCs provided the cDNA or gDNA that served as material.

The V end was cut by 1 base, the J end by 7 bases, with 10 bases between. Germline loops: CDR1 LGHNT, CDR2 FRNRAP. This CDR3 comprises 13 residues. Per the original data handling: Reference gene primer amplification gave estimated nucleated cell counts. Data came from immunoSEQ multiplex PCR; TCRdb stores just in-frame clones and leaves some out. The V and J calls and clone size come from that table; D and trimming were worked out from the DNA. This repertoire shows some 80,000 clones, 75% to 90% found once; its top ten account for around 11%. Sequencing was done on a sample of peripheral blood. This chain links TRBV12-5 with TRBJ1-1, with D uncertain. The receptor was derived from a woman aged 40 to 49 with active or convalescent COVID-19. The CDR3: CASGLDPGGEAFF. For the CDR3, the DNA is TGTGCTAGTGGTTTGGACCCCGGAGGTGAAGCTTTCTTT.